This entry features one T cell receptor (beta chain) sequence. Its antigen is as yet unknown. A multiplex PCR was run with 60 Vbeta primers and 13 Jbeta primers. Some clones are missing from TCRdb's copy, which holds only in-frame ones; the method was immunoSEQ multiplex PCR. The table lists about 110,000 clones, approximately 71% of them singletons. This entry comes from a study of cytomegalovirus exposure and HLA in healthy donors. The study's findings and limits: Accurate prediction of HLA-A and HLA-B alleles (for most subjects) was reportedly achieved from TCR beta sequences.

The CDR3 is 15 amino acids. Germline-derived CDR1 and CDR2 are MGHRA and YSYEKL. V was trimmed by 4 bases and J by 2 bases, leaving 15 bases between them. This sequence was found in a man in his forties or fifties in good health and CMV-seronegative. The specimen sequenced was PBMCs. The rearrangement joins TRBV4-1 to TRBJ2-7; D is ambiguous. In DNA, the CDR3 is TGCGCCAGCAGCCGCCTTTCAGGATTCGCCTACGAGCAGTACTTC. It yields the protein CASSRLSGFAYEQYF.